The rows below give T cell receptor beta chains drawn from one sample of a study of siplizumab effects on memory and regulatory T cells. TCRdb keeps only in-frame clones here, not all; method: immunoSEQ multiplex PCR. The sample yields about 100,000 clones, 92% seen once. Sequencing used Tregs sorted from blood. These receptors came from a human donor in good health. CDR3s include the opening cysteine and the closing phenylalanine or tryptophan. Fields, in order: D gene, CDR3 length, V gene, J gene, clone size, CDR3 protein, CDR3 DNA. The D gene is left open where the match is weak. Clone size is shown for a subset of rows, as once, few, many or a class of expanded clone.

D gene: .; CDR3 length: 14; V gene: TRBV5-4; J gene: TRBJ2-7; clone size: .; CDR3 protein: CASSLDGGSYEQYF; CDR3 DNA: TGTGCCAGCAGCTTGGACGGAGGCTCCTACGAGCAGTACTTC
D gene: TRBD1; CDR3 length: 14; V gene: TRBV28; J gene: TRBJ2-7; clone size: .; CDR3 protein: CASTEGDRGIEQYF; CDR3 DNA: TGTGCCAGCACCGAGGGGGACAGGGGGATCGAGCAGTACTTC
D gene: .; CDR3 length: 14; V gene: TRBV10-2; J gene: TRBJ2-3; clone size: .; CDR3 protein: CASSEGGSTDTQYF; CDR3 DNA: TGCGCCAGCAGTGAGGGTGGGAGCACAGATACGCAGTATTTT
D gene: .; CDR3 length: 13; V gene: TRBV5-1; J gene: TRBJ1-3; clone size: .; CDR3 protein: CASSPGVGNTIYF; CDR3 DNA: TGCGCCAGCAGCCCCGGAGTCGGAAACACCATATATTTT
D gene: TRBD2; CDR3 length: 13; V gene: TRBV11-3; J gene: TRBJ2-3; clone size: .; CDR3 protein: CASGLAGEDTQYF; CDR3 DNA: TGTGCCAGCGGACTAGCGGGAGAAGATACGCAGTATTTT
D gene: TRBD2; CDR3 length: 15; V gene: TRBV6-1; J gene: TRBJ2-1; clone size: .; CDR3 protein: CANGMGLVSYNEQFF; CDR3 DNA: TGTGCCAACGGAATGGGACTAGTCTCCTACAATGAGCAGTTCTTC
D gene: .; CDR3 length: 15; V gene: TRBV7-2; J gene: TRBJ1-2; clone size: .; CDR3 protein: CASSSPGAPIYGYTF; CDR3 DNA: TGTGCCAGCAGTTCCCCAGGGGCCCCCATCTATGGCTACACCTTC
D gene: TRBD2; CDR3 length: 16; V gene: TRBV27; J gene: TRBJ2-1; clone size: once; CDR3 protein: CASVAGGISSYNEQFF; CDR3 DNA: TGTGCCAGCGTAGCGGGGGGAATAAGCTCCTACAATGAGCAGTTCTTC
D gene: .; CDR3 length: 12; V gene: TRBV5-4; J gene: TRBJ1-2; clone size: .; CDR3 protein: CASSLVQGGYTF; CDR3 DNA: TGTGCCAGCAGCTTGGTACAGGGAGGCTACACCTTC
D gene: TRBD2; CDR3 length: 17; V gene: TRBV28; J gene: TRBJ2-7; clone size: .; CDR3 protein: CASSYTATGLFSYEQYF; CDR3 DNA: TGTGCCAGCAGCTACACCGCCACGGGACTATTCTCCTACGAGCAGTACTTC
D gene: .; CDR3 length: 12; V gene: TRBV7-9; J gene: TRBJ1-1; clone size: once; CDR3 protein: CASSQLDLEAFF; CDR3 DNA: TGTGCCAGCAGCCAACTAGACCTTGAAGCTTTCTTT
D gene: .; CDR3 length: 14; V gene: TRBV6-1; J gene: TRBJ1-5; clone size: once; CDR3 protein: CASIDWQLNQPQHF; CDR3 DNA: TGTGCCAGCATAGATTGGCAGCTCAATCAGCCCCAGCATTTT
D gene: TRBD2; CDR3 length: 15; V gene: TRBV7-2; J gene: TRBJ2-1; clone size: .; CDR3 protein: CASSILAGGPREQFF; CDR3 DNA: TGTGCCAGCAGCATACTAGCGGGAGGCCCTCGTGAGCAGTTCTTC
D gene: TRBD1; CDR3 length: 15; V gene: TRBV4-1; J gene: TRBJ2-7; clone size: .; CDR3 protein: CASSQDWTGTYEQYF; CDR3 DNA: TGCGCCAGCAGCCAAGATTGGACAGGGACCTACGAGCAGTACTTC
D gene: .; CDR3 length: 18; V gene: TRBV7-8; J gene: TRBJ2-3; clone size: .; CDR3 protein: CASSLNRQSLYSTDTQYF; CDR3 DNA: TGTGCCAGCAGCTTAAATCGGCAATCACTCTATAGCACAGATACGCAGTATTTT
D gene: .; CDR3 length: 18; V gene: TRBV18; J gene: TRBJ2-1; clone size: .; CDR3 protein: CASSPPGAPILAYNEQFF; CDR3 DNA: TGTGCCAGCTCACCACCGGGGGCCCCGATCCTGGCTTACAATGAGCAGTTCTTC
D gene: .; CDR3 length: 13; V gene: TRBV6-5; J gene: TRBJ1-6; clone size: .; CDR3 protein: CASSPRGRDLLHF; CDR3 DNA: TGTGCCAGCAGTCCACGGGGGCGAGATCTACTCCACTTT
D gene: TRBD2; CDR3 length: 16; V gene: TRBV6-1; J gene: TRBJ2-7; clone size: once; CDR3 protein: CASSEALAGGFYEQYF; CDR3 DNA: TGTGCCAGCAGTGAAGCGCTAGCGGGAGGTTTCTACGAGCAGTACTTC
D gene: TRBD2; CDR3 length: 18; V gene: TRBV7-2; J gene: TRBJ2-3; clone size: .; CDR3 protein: CASSIKGLAGISTDTQYF; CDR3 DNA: TGTGCCAGCAGCATAAAGGGACTAGCGGGAATTAGCACAGATACGCAGTATTTT
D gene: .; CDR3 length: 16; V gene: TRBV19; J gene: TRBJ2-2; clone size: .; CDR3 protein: CASSIAGTHITGELFF; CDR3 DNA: TGTGCCAGTAGTATAGCGGGGACTCACATAACCGGGGAGCTGTTTTTT
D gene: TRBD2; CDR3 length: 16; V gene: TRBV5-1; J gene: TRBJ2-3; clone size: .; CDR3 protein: CASSTRTSGSTDTQYF; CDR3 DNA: TGCGCCAGCAGCACCCGGACTAGCGGGAGCACAGATACGCAGTATTTT
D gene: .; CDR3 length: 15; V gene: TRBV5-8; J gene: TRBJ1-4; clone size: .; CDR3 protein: CASSLQGLANEKLFF; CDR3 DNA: TGTGCCAGCAGCCTCCAGGGGCTGGCTAATGAAAAACTGTTTTTT
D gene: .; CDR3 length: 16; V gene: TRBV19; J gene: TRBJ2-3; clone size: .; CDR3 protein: CASSGRQSQQTDTQYF; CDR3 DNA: TGTGCCAGTAGTGGGAGACAGTCCCAACAGACAGATACGCAGTATTTT
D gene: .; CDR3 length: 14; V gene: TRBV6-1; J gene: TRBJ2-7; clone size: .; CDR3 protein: CASSAAQASYEQYF; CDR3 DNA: TGTGCCAGCAGTGCTGCGCAGGCCTCCTACGAGCAGTACTTC
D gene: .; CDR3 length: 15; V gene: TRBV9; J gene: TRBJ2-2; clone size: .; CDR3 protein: CASSSETGFTGELFF; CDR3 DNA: TGTGCCAGCAGCTCAGAGACAGGTTTCACCGGGGAGCTGTTTTTT
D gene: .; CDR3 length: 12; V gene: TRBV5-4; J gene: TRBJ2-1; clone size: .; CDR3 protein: CASSLVHNEQFF; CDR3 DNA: TGTGCCAGCAGCTTGGTACACAATGAGCAGTTCTTC
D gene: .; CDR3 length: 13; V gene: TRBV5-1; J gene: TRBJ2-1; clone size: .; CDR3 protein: CASSLSGPGEQFF; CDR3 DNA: TGCGCCAGCAGCTTGTCCGGGCCCGGCGAGCAGTTCTTC
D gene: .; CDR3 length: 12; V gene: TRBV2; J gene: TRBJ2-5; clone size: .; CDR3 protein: CASRGVRQIQYF; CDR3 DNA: TGTGCCAGCAGGGGGGTTAGACAGATCCAGTACTTC
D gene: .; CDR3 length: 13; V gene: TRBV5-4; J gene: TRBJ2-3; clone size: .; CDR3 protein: CASSLDSTDTQYF; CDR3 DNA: TGTGCCAGCAGCCTAGACAGCACAGATACGCAGTATTTT
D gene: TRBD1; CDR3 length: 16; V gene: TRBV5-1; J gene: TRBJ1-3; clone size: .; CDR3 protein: CASSWGDSYSGNTIYF; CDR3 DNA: TGCGCCAGCAGCTGGGGGGACAGTTACTCTGGAAACACCATATATTTT
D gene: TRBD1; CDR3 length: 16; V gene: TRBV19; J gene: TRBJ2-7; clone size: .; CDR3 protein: CASSIRGQGFSYEQYF; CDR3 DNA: TGTGCCAGTAGTATCAGGGGACAGGGGTTTTCCTACGAGCAGTACTTC
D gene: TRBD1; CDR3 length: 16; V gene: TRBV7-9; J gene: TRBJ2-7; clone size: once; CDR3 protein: CASRHNRGQGTGEQYF; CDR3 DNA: TGTGCCAGCAGACACAACCGCGGACAGGGTACGGGCGAGCAGTACTTC
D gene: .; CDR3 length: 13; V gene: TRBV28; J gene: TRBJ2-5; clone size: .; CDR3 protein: CATSWSLGGTQYF; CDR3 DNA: TGTGCTACCTCATGGTCCCTTGGGGGGACCCAGTACTTC
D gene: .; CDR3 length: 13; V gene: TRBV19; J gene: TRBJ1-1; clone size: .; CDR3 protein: CASSIALDTEAFF; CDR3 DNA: TGTGCCAGTAGTATAGCCCTTGACACTGAAGCTTTCTTT
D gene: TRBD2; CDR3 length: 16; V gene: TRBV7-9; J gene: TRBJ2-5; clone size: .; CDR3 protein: CASSFSGTSGQETQYF; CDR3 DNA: TGTGCCAGCAGCTTTTCCGGGACTAGCGGACAAGAGACCCAGTACTTC
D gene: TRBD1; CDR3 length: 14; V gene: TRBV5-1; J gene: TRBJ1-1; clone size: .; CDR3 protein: CASSLTTGGTEAFF; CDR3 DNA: TGCGCCAGCAGCTTGACCACAGGGGGCACTGAAGCTTTCTTT
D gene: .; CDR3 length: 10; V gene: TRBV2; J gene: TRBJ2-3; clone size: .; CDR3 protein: CASNEDTQYF; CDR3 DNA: TGTGCCAGCAATGAAGATACGCAGTATTTT
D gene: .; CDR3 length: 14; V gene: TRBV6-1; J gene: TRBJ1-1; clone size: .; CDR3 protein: CASKEPTQNTEAFF; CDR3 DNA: TGTGCCAGCAAGGAGCCTACTCAGAACACTGAAGCTTTCTTT
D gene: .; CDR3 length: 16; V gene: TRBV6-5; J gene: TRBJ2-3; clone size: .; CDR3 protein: CASSYSKWGSTDTQYF; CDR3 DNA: TGTGCCAGCAGTTACTCGAAGTGGGGTAGCACAGATACGCAGTATTTT
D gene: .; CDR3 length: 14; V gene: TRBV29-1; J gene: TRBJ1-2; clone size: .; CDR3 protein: CSVALRGDPSGYTF; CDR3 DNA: TGCAGCGTTGCCTTAAGAGGGGACCCTAGCGGCTACACCTTC
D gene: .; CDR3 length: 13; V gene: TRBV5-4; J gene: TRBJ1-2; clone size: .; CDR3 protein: CASSSTENYGYTF; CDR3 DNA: TGTGCCAGCAGCTCGACTGAAAACTATGGCTACACCTTC
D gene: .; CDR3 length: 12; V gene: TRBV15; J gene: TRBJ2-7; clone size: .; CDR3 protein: CATSRDGSEQYF; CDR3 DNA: TGTGCCACCAGCAGAGATGGAAGCGAGCAGTACTTC
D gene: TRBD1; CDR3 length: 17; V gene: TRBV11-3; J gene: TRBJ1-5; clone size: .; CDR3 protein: CASSERTGGDQHQPQHF; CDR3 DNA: TGTGCCAGCAGCGAACGGACAGGGGGGGACCAACATCAGCCCCAGCATTTT
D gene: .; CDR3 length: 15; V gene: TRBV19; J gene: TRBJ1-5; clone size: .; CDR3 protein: CASSITYRGNQPQHF; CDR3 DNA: TGTGCCAGTAGTATAACCTACAGGGGCAATCAGCCCCAGCATTTT
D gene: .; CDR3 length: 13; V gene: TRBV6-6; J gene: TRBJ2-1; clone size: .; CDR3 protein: CASLRREHNEQFF; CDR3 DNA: TGTGCCAGCCTCCGCCGGGAGCACAATGAGCAGTTCTTC
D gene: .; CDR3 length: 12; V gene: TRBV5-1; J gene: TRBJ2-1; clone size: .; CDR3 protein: CASSLMFNEQFF; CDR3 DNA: TGCGCCAGCAGCTTGATGTTCAATGAGCAGTTCTTC
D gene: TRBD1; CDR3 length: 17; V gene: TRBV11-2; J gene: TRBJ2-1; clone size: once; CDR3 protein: CASSFVTSGTGGHEQFF; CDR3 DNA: TGTGCCAGCAGCTTTGTTACGAGCGGGACAGGGGGCCATGAGCAGTTCTTC
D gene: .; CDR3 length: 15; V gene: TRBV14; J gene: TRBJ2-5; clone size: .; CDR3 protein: CASSQGSTIGETQYF; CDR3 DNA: TGTGCCAGCAGCCAAGGGTCCACTATAGGAGAGACCCAGTACTTC
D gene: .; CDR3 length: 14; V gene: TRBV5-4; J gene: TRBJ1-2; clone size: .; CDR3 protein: CASSLTGTSYGYTF; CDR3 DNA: TGTGCCAGCAGCCTAACCGGGACCTCCTATGGCTACACCTTC
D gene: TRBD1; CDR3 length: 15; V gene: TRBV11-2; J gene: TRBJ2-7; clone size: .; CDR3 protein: CASSFGTGVSYEQYF; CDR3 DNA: TGTGCCAGCAGCTTCGGGACAGGGGTATCGTACGAGCAGTACTTC
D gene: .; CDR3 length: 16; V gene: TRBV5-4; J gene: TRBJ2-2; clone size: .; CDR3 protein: CASGTSPEPNTGELFF; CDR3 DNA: TGTGCCAGCGGTACTAGCCCGGAACCGAACACCGGGGAGCTGTTTTTT
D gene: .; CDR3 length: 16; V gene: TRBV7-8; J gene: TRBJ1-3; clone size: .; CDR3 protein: CASSLAPMSSGNTIYF; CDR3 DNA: TGTGCCAGCAGCTTAGCCCCAATGAGCTCTGGAAACACCATATATTTT
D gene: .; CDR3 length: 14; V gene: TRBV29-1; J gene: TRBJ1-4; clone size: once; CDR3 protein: CSADKGHLGEKLFF; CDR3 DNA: TGCAGCGCGGATAAGGGACACCTGGGGGAAAAACTGTTTTTT
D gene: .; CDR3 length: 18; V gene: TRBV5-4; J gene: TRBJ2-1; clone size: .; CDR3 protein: CASSRVSSGRSSYNEQFF; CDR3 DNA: TGTGCCAGCAGCCGGGTCTCCTCCGGGAGAAGCTCCTACAATGAGCAGTTCTTC